This is a list of T cell receptor beta chains from one sample in a study of blood T cell repertoires in COVID-19. TCRdb's table, derived via immunoSEQ multiplex PCR, lists solely in-frame clones and lacks some. The table lists approximately 240,000 clones, 84% of them singletons. Sequencing input: peripheral blood. The receptors shown here come from a woman younger than 45 who had recovered from COVID-19. The CDR3 runs from the conserved cysteine through the conserved F or W.

V | length | CDR3
TRBV7-9 | 16 | CASSPPRGRSGDIQYF
TRBV6-5 | 16 | CASSSEGSNGANVLTF
TRBV29-1 | 14 | CSAISGANTGELFF
TRBV21-1 | 14 | CASSTQGMDQPQHF
TRBV11-2 | 16 | CASSIYLAGGTDTQYF
TRBV28 | 16 | CASSSGQGAGYEKLFF
TRBV5-5 | 17 | CASSLDPQGAVVYEQYF
TRBV5-4 | 15 | CASSLRDYYYNEQFF
TRBV6-5 | 15 | CASRLDSVSNQPQHF
TRBV14 | 15 | CASSRPAGVGSEQFF
TRBV4-2 | 17 | CASSQDTGLAGGDTQYF
TRBV10-3 | 14 | CAISEYAGQETQYF
TRBV7-3 | 15 | CASSSLAGGRDTQYF
TRBV30 | 19 | CAWSVSGLAGGGVYNEQFF
TRBV20-1 | 11 | CSAETGKTQYF
TRBV5-1 | 14 | CASTPGSGGTEAFF
TRBV2 | 14 | CASREDRVSYGYTF
TRBV7-3 | 14 | CASSFEAGYNEQFF
TRBV28 | 15 | CASGTEGNHEETQYF
TRBV5-1 | 14 | CASSIQGLGAEAFF
TRBV2 | 15 | CASSEGMIPVETQYF
TRBV4-2 | 16 | CASSPVEREIADTQYF
TRBV15 | 14 | CATSQGGADTEAFF
TRBV28 | 16 | CASSVTGGPSNQPQHF
TRBV6-7 | 22 | CASSYSVSKRLADPRGTGELFF
TRBV11-2 | 14 | CASSPSPGANVLTF
TRBV5-4 | 14 | CASSLGGLEEKLFF
TRBV28 | 14 | CASSSGQRSYEQYF
TRBV7-9 | 17 | CASSARSGTGVYYGYTF
TRBV2 | 20 | CASSEWTGTVGLASGNTIYF
TRBV28 | 15 | CASSLSGQDTYEQYF
TRBV19 | 17 | CASSIGTSGISQETQYF
TRBV7-6 | 17 | CASSLNQGAQTNEKLFF
TRBV9 | 13 | CASSVGGRYEQYF
TRBV19 | 12 | CASSTSNYGYTF
TRBV11-2 | 16 | CASSPDRAGFYNEQFF
TRBV6-2/TRBV6-3 | 18 | CASSRILRDYPSTDTQYF
TRBV30 | 14 | CASSTSGSTDTQYF
TRBV18 | 15 | CASSPSAGVGETQYF
TRBV5-1 | 14 | CASSSGTANSPLHF
TRBV7-3 | 15 | CASSWTGSGQETQYF
TRBV5-1 | 16 | CASSRSGTSNYNEQFF
TRBV28 | 13 | CASSLRAGEKLFF
TRBV4-2 | 15 | CASSQDTSNTDTQYF
TRBV3-1/TRBV3-2 | 16 | CASSQGPTGGNSPLHF
TRBV28 | 14 | CASSLRDRSYEQYF
TRBV2 | 12 | CASSQDTYEQYF
TRBV7-2 | 15 | CASSFRTSNRGEQFF
TRBV5-1 | 17 | CASSLVVGTSSYNEQFF
TRBV10-3 | 14 | CAISEVAVRETQYF
TRBV5-1 | 20 | CASNLYPGLAGGTRGNEQFF
TRBV27 | 15 | CASSPGTGSGQPQHF
TRBV7-2 | 16 | CASTFRRGSGANVLTF
TRBV19 | 11 | CASSWRATQYF
TRBV28 | 16 | CASSSPGQGNGGELFF
TRBV4-2 | 14 | CASSQDRGNYGYTF
TRBV30 | 13 | CAWSVLAGGELFF